A selection of T cell receptor beta chains follows, all from one sample in a study of blood T cells in healthy people across ages. TCRdb reanalysed the 5' RACE reads using MiXCR and keeps one entry per CDR3 protein. This table holds 800,000 to 950,000 distinct CDR3 sequences, around 48% found once. The sequenced material came from blood. The receptors come from a man aged 30 to 45 in good health. The conserved cysteine and the conserved F or W are not part of the CDR3 here. A D gene is named only where the DNA matches it firmly.

D	V	J	CDR3
TRBD1	TRBV6-1	TRBJ2-1	ASSDGQGSYNEQF
NA	TRBV27	TRBJ2-7	ASKTAYEQY
NA	TRBV6-6	TRBJ2-5	ASNRQNQETQY
NA	TRBV6-2/TRBV6-3	TRBJ2-5	ASSSWDPGQETQY
NA	TRBV28	TRBJ1-5	ASSLVVSSNQPQH
TRBD1	TRBV28	TRBJ2-7	ASSYRGREQY
TRBD1	TRBV7-2	TRBJ1-4	ASSLQTGLMNGKLF
NA	TRBV18	TRBJ2-7	ASSPPIAAFYEQY
TRBD2	TRBV12-3/TRBV12-4	TRBJ2-2	ASSFPSGGGGNTGELF
TRBD2	TRBV3-1	TRBJ2-5	ASTGGTGLAGTYNEQY
NA	TRBV29-1	TRBJ2-3	SVEGHVSTDTQY
NA	TRBV6-5	TRBJ2-1	ASSYNYEQF
NA	TRBV20-1	TRBJ2-7	SARDRGAWDEQY
NA	TRBV12-3/TRBV12-4	TRBJ1-2	ASSFRGGGYGYT
NA	TRBV20-1	TRBJ2-2	SARDLSEEYTGELF
TRBD2	TRBV6-5	NA	ASSPRASGGTETQY
NA	TRBV10-2	TRBJ2-7	ASSVQGFGSERY
TRBD1	TRBV7-2	TRBJ1-1	ASSLVVTGGSTEAF
NA	TRBV20-1	TRBJ2-1	SASGRINEQF
NA	TRBV6-4	TRBJ2-2	ASSEQGTGELF
NA	TRBV29-1	TRBJ1-5	SVVEQGNSNQPQH
NA	TRBV6-4	TRBJ2-1	ASSERQGGYNEQF
TRBD1	TRBV3-1	TRBJ1-1	ASSLGTGGTEAF
TRBD1	TRBV12-3/TRBV12-4	TRBJ1-2	ASSLADRVNGYT
NA	TRBV12-5	TRBJ2-1	ASGLAGASEQF
NA	TRBV6-1	TRBJ2-7	ASSDGSRLYRLEQY
TRBD1	TRBV11-2	TRBJ1-2	ASSLARGLDYT
TRBD1	TRBV7-2	TRBJ2-3	ASSFARQGGTDTQY
TRBD2	TRBV5-1	TRBJ2-7	ASSLIAGSPYEQY
NA	TRBV28	TRBJ2-7	ASSLEDKTYEQY
NA	TRBV4-3	TRBJ1-1	ASSFRDRRTEAF
NA	TRBV29-1	TRBJ1-2	SANTDGNYGYT
NA	TRBV7-2	TRBJ1-3	ASSADSTSGNTIY
NA	TRBV28	TRBJ1-5	ASTQSGPQH
TRBD2	TRBV20-1	TRBJ2-7	SAGSDSGVYEQY
TRBD1	TRBV6-6	TRBJ1-1	ASRLGQGTTEAF
TRBD1	TRBV5-1	TRBJ1-6	ASSQDGGQGKSPLH
NA	TRBV29-1	TRBJ2-3	SVEEGRGTSTDTQY
TRBD2	TRBV7-2	TRBJ2-3	ASGPIAGGTTDTQY
TRBD1	TRBV28	TRBJ2-7	ASSLGGQSYEQY
TRBD1	TRBV3-1	TRBJ1-2	AVQGGGYGYT
TRBD1	TRBV5-6	TRBJ2-7	ASSSGQGRGNEQY
NA	TRBV3-1	TRBJ2-1	ASTRPQGGRDNEQF
TRBD2	TRBV6-1	TRBJ2-1	ASHTSDSYNEQF
NA	TRBV12-3/TRBV12-4	TRBJ2-7	ASKGQDYEQY
NA	TRBV9	TRBJ2-5	ASSVATNRQETQY
TRBD1	TRBV6-1	TRBJ1-6	AGCRDSSYSPLH
TRBD2	TRBV5-1	TRBJ2-3	ASSLSLGGVTDTQY
TRBD1	TRBV3-1	TRBJ2-1	ASSQTFTGGSYNEQF
NA	TRBV10-3	TRBJ2-7	AISESIDRGSYEQY
TRBD2	TRBV12-3/TRBV12-4	TRBJ2-4	ASSLHQRGEGKNIQY
TRBD1	TRBV6-1	TRBJ2-7	ASSQMTGGSYEQY
NA	TRBV9	TRBJ1-5	ASSVTGGGNQPQH
TRBD1	TRBV6-1	TRBJ1-4	ASRKTGSNEKLF
NA	TRBV5-1	TRBJ1-5	ASSFGAGSNQPQH